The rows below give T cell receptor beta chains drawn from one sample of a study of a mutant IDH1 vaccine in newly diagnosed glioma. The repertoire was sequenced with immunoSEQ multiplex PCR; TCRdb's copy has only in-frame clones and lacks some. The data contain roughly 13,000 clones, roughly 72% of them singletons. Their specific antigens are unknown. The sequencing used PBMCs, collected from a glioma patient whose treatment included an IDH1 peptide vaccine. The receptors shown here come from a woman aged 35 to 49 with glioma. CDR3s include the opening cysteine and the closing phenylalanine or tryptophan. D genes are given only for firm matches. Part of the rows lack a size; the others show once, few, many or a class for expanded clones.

CDR3aa: CASSHLAREGYTF
CDR3nt: TGTGCCAGCAGCCACCTGGCTCGGGAGGGCTACACCTTC
j_gene: TRBJ1-2
v_gene: TRBV11-2
abundance: once
d_gene: -

CDR3aa: CASSEGQGIGIQYF
CDR3nt: TGTGCCAGCAGCGAGGGACAGGGGATCGGCATTCAGTACTTC
j_gene: TRBJ2-4
v_gene: TRBV9
abundance: few
d_gene: TRBD1

CDR3aa: CAAPGVSNQPQHF
CDR3nt: TGTGCCGCTCCAGGGGTGAGCAATCAGCCCCAGCATTTT
j_gene: TRBJ1-5
v_gene: TRBV27
abundance: -
d_gene: -

CDR3aa: CAISDPQVPNEQYF
CDR3nt: TGTGCCATCAGTGACCCTCAAGTCCCAAACGAGCAGTACTTC
j_gene: TRBJ2-7
v_gene: TRBV10-3
abundance: -
d_gene: -

CDR3aa: CASSSQDSGEKLFF
CDR3nt: TGTGCCAGCAGTTCACAGGACAGCGGCGAAAAACTGTTTTTT
j_gene: TRBJ1-4
v_gene: TRBV6-1
abundance: -
d_gene: -

CDR3aa: CASRTRPDTQYF
CDR3nt: TGTGCCAGCCGGACTAGGCCAGATACGCAGTATTTT
j_gene: TRBJ2-3
v_gene: TRBV6-1
abundance: -
d_gene: TRBD2

CDR3aa: CASSLSFPYEQYF
CDR3nt: TGTGCCAGCAGCTTATCCTTTCCCTACGAGCAGTACTTC
j_gene: TRBJ2-7
v_gene: TRBV7-9
abundance: -
d_gene: -

CDR3aa: CASSYGNAEAFF
CDR3nt: TGTGCCAGCAGCTATGGGAACGCTGAAGCTTTCTTT
j_gene: TRBJ1-1
v_gene: TRBV5-4
abundance: -
d_gene: -

CDR3aa: CASSYGLNEQYF
CDR3nt: TGTGCCAGCAGTTACGGCCTGAACGAGCAGTACTTC
j_gene: TRBJ2-7
v_gene: TRBV6-5
abundance: -
d_gene: -

CDR3aa: CASSSLAGGYNEQFF
CDR3nt: TGTGCCAGCAGCTCCTTAGCGGGGGGTTACAATGAGCAGTTCTTC
j_gene: TRBJ2-1
v_gene: TRBV7-2
abundance: -
d_gene: TRBD2

CDR3aa: CASSLEGEGIEPQHF
CDR3nt: TGTGCCAGCAGCTTAGAAGGTGAGGGAATCGAGCCCCAGCATTTT
j_gene: TRBJ1-5
v_gene: TRBV7-9
abundance: -
d_gene: -

CDR3aa: CASRIGTSGMLVQYF
CDR3nt: TGCGCCAGCAGGATTGGGACTAGCGGGATGTTGGTTCAGTACTTC
j_gene: TRBJ2-4
v_gene: TRBV5-1
abundance: -
d_gene: TRBD2

CDR3aa: CASGSSRGADTGELFF
CDR3nt: TGTGCTAGTGGTTCTTCGAGGGGGGCTGACACCGGGGAGCTGTTTTTT
j_gene: TRBJ2-2
v_gene: TRBV12-5
abundance: -
d_gene: -

CDR3aa: CASSVIREGLPQHF
CDR3nt: TGTGCCAGCAGTGTGATCAGGGAAGGACTACCCCAGCATTTT
j_gene: TRBJ1-5
v_gene: TRBV2
abundance: -
d_gene: -

CDR3aa: CASSLAGNEQFF
CDR3nt: TGTGCCAGCAGCTTGGCTGGGAATGAGCAGTTCTTC
j_gene: TRBJ2-1
v_gene: TRBV5-6
abundance: -
d_gene: -

CDR3aa: CASSSDGNSNQPQHF
CDR3nt: TGTGCCAGCAGCTCAGACGGAAATAGCAATCAGCCCCAGCATTTT
j_gene: TRBJ1-5
v_gene: TRBV5-4
abundance: -
d_gene: -